These T cell receptor beta chains were read from a single sample in a study of lymphopenia after photon versus proton radiotherapy. Some clones are missing from TCRdb's copy, which holds only in-frame ones; the method was immunoSEQ multiplex PCR. Of about 40,000 clones in the sample, 86% were seen once. The starting material was peripheral blood, obtained from a patient treated with proton-based radiotherapy. The source of these receptors is a woman between 65 and 79 years old with pancreatic cancer. Some clones in this sample may be carry-over from other donors' samples. Both conserved end residues are part of each CDR3. The D gene is left open where the match is weak. Clone size is shown for a subset of rows, as once, few, many or a class of expanded clone.

j_gene	d_gene	v_gene	abundance	CDR3nt	CDR3aa
TRBJ1-1	TRBD1	TRBV5-1	NA	TGCGCCAGCAGCCCTATGACAGGGGGACGAAGGACTGAAGCTTTCTTT	CASSPMTGGRRTEAFF
TRBJ2-3	NA	TRBV7-9	once	TGTGCCAGCAGCACCCCGAGGGACTCCGTAAACACAGATACGCAGTATTTT	CASSTPRDSVNTDTQYF
TRBJ2-2	TRBD1	TRBV19	NA	TGTGCCAGTAGTTCATGGACAGGGACCACCGGGGAGCTGTTTTTT	CASSSWTGTTGELFF
TRBJ2-7	TRBD2	TRBV5-1	NA	TGCGCCAGCAGCCGGCCCAGCGGGAGGGCCTACGAGCAGTACTTC	CASSRPSGRAYEQYF
TRBJ1-5	NA	TRBV2	NA	TGTGCCAGCAGTGAAGCGCTAAGGGGTAGGAATCAGCCCCAGCATTTT	CASSEALRGRNQPQHF
TRBJ2-2	TRBD1	TRBV19	NA	TGTGCCAGTCGGGGACAGGGGTTCGGGGAGCTGTTTTTT	CASRGQGFGELFF
TRBJ2-7	NA	TRBV9	NA	TGTGCCAGCAGCGTAGGTGTCTTCCCCTACGAGCAGTACTTC	CASSVGVFPYEQYF
TRBJ2-3	NA	TRBV27	NA	TGTGCCAGCAGTTTAGGGCAGGCTTGGACAGATACGCAGTATTTT	CASSLGQAWTDTQYF
TRBJ2-7	NA	TRBV15	NA	TGTGCCACCAGCAGAGATCTCGGGCTAAAATACGAGCAGTACTTC	CATSRDLGLKYEQYF
TRBJ2-3	NA	TRBV7-3	NA	TGTGCCAGCAGCTTTGGGGGGCTCAGCACAGATACGCAGTATTTT	CASSFGGLSTDTQYF
TRBJ1-1	TRBD1	TRBV12-5	NA	TGTGCTAGTGGGATGACAGGGGACACTGAAGCTTTCTTT	CASGMTGDTEAFF
TRBJ1-1	TRBD1	TRBV19	NA	TGTGCCAGTAGTAGACAGGGGGCAGGGGATACTGAAGCTTTCTTT	CASSRQGAGDTEAFF
TRBJ2-7	TRBD2	TRBV5-5	once	TGTGCCAGCAGCATACTAGCGGGTTCCTACGAGCAGTACTTC	CASSILAGSYEQYF
TRBJ1-3	TRBD1	TRBV27	once	TGTGCCAGCAGTTTATCGGACAGGGCCGGAAACACCATATATTTT	CASSLSDRAGNTIYF
TRBJ1-2	NA	TRBV5-1	NA	TGCGCCAGCAGCCCTGGTGGGGGGAACTATGGCTACACCTTC	CASSPGGGNYGYTF
TRBJ2-7	TRBD2	TRBV15	NA	TGTGCCACCAGCAGTGGCAGCGGGAATTACGAGCAGTACTTC	CATSSGSGNYEQYF
TRBJ1-1	NA	TRBV15	NA	TGTGCCACCAGCAGAGATTCGGGGGTGTACACTGAAGCTTTCTTT	CATSRDSGVYTEAFF
TRBJ2-3	NA	TRBV9	NA	TGTGCCAGCAGCGTAGAGGATCGTGATACGCAGTATTTT	CASSVEDRDTQYF
TRBJ2-3	TRBD2	TRBV5-3	NA	TGTGCCAGAGCCGGGCCAGGCCCCCCCGGGACTAGCGGCGGCACAGATACGCAGTATTTT	CARAGPGPPGTSGGTDTQYF
TRBJ2-1	TRBD2	TRBV10-1	NA	TGCGCCAGCAGTGAGTCGAGAACCGGGACTAAGAACAATGAGCAGTTCTTC	CASSESRTGTKNNEQFF
TRBJ2-1	NA	TRBV10-3	NA	TGTGCCATCAGAATCGACCCAGGGGAGCAGTTCTTC	CAIRIDPGEQFF
TRBJ2-3	NA	TRBV28	NA	TGTGCCAGCACCGGGACGCCAGATACGCAGTATTTT	CASTGTPDTQYF
TRBJ2-7	TRBD2	TRBV7-2	few	TGTGCCAGCAGCTTCACTAGCGGGAGGGCAGGGGAGCAGTACTTC	CASSFTSGRAGEQYF
TRBJ1-4	NA	TRBV5-3	NA	TGTGCCAGAAGCTTGCGTACGTTTAATGAAAAACTGTTTTTT	CARSLRTFNEKLFF
TRBJ2-1	NA	TRBV25-1	NA	TGTGCCAGCAGTGGGGGGGTCAGGGTCTCCTACAATGAGCAGTTCTTC	CASSGGVRVSYNEQFF
TRBJ2-1	NA	TRBV10-3	once	TGTGCCATCAAGGCTGCCCCAGGGAAAAACACCAATGAGCAGTTCTTC	CAIKAAPGKNTNEQFF
TRBJ2-2	NA	TRBV2	NA	TGTGCCAGCAGCGGACAGAGAGGAACCGGGGAGCTGTTTTTT	CASSGQRGTGELFF
TRBJ2-7	TRBD1	TRBV6-5	NA	TGTGCCAGCAGTCCCCGACAGGGCTCCTACGAGCAGTACTTC	CASSPRQGSYEQYF
TRBJ2-7	TRBD1	TRBV7-2	NA	TGTGCCAGCACCCTGGGCAGGGGGTCCTACGAGCAGTACTTC	CASTLGRGSYEQYF
TRBJ2-3	NA	TRBV7-6	NA	TGTGCCAGCAGCTTAAATTTAGAGGCTAGCACAGATACGCAGTATTTT	CASSLNLEASTDTQYF
TRBJ1-5	TRBD1	TRBV19	NA	TGTGCCAGTAGTAGAAATACAGGGGCCGGTCAGCCCCAGCATTTT	CASSRNTGAGQPQHF
TRBJ2-1	TRBD2	TRBV29-1	NA	TGCAGCGTGGGAGGGCCTCGCAATGAGCAGTTCTTC	CSVGGPRNEQFF
TRBJ1-4	NA	TRBV23-1	NA	TGCGCCAGCACATCGCGGGGGCTGGGTCGTAATGAAAAACTGTTTTTT	CASTSRGLGRNEKLFF
TRBJ2-5	TRBD2	TRBV28	NA	TGTGCCAGCAGTCTAGCGGGAGGGCCGACGGGGACCCAGTACTTC	CASSLAGGPTGTQYF
TRBJ2-2	NA	TRBV5-1	NA	TGCGCCAGCAGCTTGGACAATTTTAACACCGGGGAGCTGTTTTTT	CASSLDNFNTGELFF
TRBJ2-1	NA	TRBV21-1	NA	TGTGCCAGCAGCGCCCCTCCAACCTCCTACAATGAGCAGTTCTTC	CASSAPPTSYNEQFF
TRBJ1-1	NA	TRBV6-5	NA	TGTGCCAGCAGTTGGGGGGCTTACACTGAAGCTTTCTTT	CASSWGAYTEAFF
TRBJ2-5	TRBD1	TRBV7-2	few	TGTGCCAGCAGCTCTGGGACAGGGGTGGAGACCCAGTACTTC	CASSSGTGVETQYF
TRBJ2-1	NA	TRBV4-1	NA	TGCGCCAGCAGCCAAGAGGGCAACTACAATGAGCAGTTCTTC	CASSQEGNYNEQFF
TRBJ2-3	TRBD2	TRBV10-3	NA	TGTGCCATCAGTGGGTCCGGACTAGTGGCAGATACGCAGTATTTT	CAISGSGLVADTQYF
TRBJ2-7	NA	TRBV6-1	NA	TGTGCCAGCAGTGAACTGGGGGCGACTATGCACGAGCAGTACTTC	CASSELGATMHEQYF
TRBJ1-4	TRBD1	TRBV28	NA	TGTGCCAGCAAGGGACAGGGCGCAACTAATGAAAAACTGTTTTTT	CASKGQGATNEKLFF
TRBJ1-1	NA	TRBV28	NA	TGTGCCACCATATACGGAGGGAACACTGAAGCTTTCTTT	CATIYGGNTEAFF
TRBJ2-3	TRBD2	TRBV7-8	NA	TGTGCCAGCAGCTCCACGGGACTAGGAAGTGCGCAGTATTTT	CASSSTGLGSAQYF
TRBJ2-5	TRBD1	TRBV5-1	NA	TGCGCCAGCAGCCCGACAGGGGCGAGCATGGAGACCCAGTACTTC	CASSPTGASMETQYF
TRBJ2-3	TRBD2	TRBV28	NA	TGTGCCAGCAGTTTCCAACTAGCGGGGGCTAGCACAGATACGCAGTATTTT	CASSFQLAGASTDTQYF
TRBJ2-3	NA	TRBV28	few	TGTGCCAGCAGTTTAGTGGCAGGTCCAATTTTACGCACAGATACGCAGTATTTT	CASSLVAGPILRTDTQYF
TRBJ2-1	TRBD2	TRBV30	NA	TGTGCCTGGTCTGTCGGGGGGGTTGAGCAGTTCTTC	CAWSVGGVEQFF
TRBJ1-2	TRBD1	TRBV2	NA	TGTGCCAGCTTAACTGGGACAGGGGTCGGTGGCTACACCTTC	CASLTGTGVGGYTF
TRBJ2-1	NA	TRBV12-5	NA	TGTGCTAGTGCCATCCGGCTTAGCAGCAATGAGCAGTTCTTC	CASAIRLSSNEQFF
TRBJ1-5	TRBD1	TRBV6-6	NA	TGTGCCAGCAGTTTGGACAGGGGGATTCAGCCCCAGCATTTT	CASSLDRGIQPQHF
TRBJ2-7	TRBD2	TRBV5-1	NA	TGCGCCAGCAGCCCTGGTCTAGCGGGAACCTACGAGCAGTACTTC	CASSPGLAGTYEQYF
TRBJ2-2	TRBD2	TRBV5-4	NA	TGTGCCAGCAGCTTTGGTCTAGCGGAGGCGAACACCGGGGAGCTGTTTTTT	CASSFGLAEANTGELFF
TRBJ2-2	NA	TRBV29-1	NA	TGCAGCGTCAAGATAGTTGGGGAGCTGTTTTTT	CSVKIVGELFF
TRBJ1-3	NA	TRBV11-2	NA	TGTGCCAGCAGCTACTCACAGCTCTCTGGAAACACCATATATTTT	CASSYSQLSGNTIYF
TRBJ2-1	NA	TRBV9	NA	TGTGCCAGCAGCCCCCGGGTAGCGGAGAGCTCCTACAATGAGCAGTTCTTC	CASSPRVAESSYNEQFF